This entry features one TCR beta chain sequence. The data belong to a study of immune evolution from preneoplasia to lung adenocarcinoma. TCRdb's table, derived via immunoSEQ multiplex PCR, lists solely in-frame clones and lacks some. The sample holds about 4,300 clones, approximately 80% seen once. The length of the CDR3 is 13 residues. The germline V gene encodes CDR1 SGHNT and CDR2 YYREEE (reference sequence). With 4 bases removed from V and 4 bases from J, the gap between germline ends came to 11 bases. The sample comprised FFPE minimally invasive lung adenocarcinoma tissue. The source is a person between 45 and 75 years old with lung adenocarcinoma. V usage is TRBV5-4 and J usage is TRBJ2-5, with D possibly matching TRBD1 (5 bases). In DNA form, the CDR3 reads TGTGCCAGCAGCCCCCTTCAGGGAGAGACCCAGTACTTC. Translation gives CASSPLQGETQYF.